A single sample is the source of the 18 T cell receptor beta chains below, sequenced in a study of beta chain features in type 1 diabetes. cDNA synthesis used the whole RNA isolate, giving expressed TCRB sequences. The protocol was immunoSEQ multiplex PCR, while the TCRdb copy is restricted to in-frame clones and leaves out a portion. Among more than 350,000 clones, 11% were seen once, and the ten largest hold more than 0.045%. Sequencing was done on a sample of naive CD4+ T cells from blood. These receptors all come from a woman aged 18-29 years in good health.

The chain uses TRBV29-1 and TRBJ1-1; possibly TRBD1 for D (6 bases). This CDR3 has 12 amino acids. V lost 8 bases and J 4 bases, leaving 14 bases between the germline ends. Germline V gene lookup returns CDR1 SQVTM and CDR2 ANQGSEA. The CDR3 loop reads CSPTQGPTEAFF. The DNA of the CDR3 is TGCAGCCCGACCCAGGGGCCCACTGAAGCTTTCTTT.

The CDR3 DNA is TGTGCCAGCAGTGAAGGAGCAGGGACCTACGAGCAGTACGTC. Residues: CASSEGAGTYEQYV. The chain uses TRBV6-1 and TRBJ2-7, with TRBD1 as a possible D gene (5 bases). The CDR3 has 14 amino acids. Trimming removed 1 base from V and 2 bases from J, with 9 bases in between. Germline CDR1 and CDR2: MNHNS and SASEGT.

Only a few counts were recorded for this clone. The chain has TRBV2 and TRBJ1-2; 9 bases are shared with TRBD1. After removal of 6 bases from V and 2 bases from J, the junction contained 7 bases not matched to a gene. This CDR3 is built from 15 residues. The germline gives CDR1 SNHLY, CDR2 FYNNEI. CDR3 nucleotides: TGTGCCAGCAGCGCGCGGGACAGGGCAAACTATGGCTACACCTTC. Protein product: CASSARDRANYGYTF. Using reference TRBV2 and TRBJ1-2 for the parts outside the CDR3, the full variable domain is EPEVTQTPSHQVTQMGQEVILRCVPISNHLYFYWYRQILGQKVEFLVSFYNNEISEKSEIFDDQFSVERPDGSNFTLKIRSTKLEDSAMYFCASSARDRANYGYTFGSGTRLTVV.

This clone was observed a few times. The rearrangement links TRBV7-3 to TRBJ2-3; tentative D call: TRBD2 (7 bases). Trimming stripped 5 bases from V and 5 bases from J, with 14 bases between. Germline loops: CDR1 SGHTA, CDR2 FQGTGA. The length of the CDR3 is 14 residues. The CDR3 DNA is TGTGCCAGCAGCCCGGGGGGCGGAGGAGATACGCAGTATTTT. This sequence encodes CASSPGGGGDTQYF.

Ten or more counts support this clone. V usage is TRBV7-9 and J usage is TRBJ2-7; no clear D. The CDR3 consists of 9 residues. V shed 3 bases and J shed 10 bases, with 4 bases lying between them. CDR1 is SEHNR and CDR2 is FQNEAQ in the germline V gene (reference sequence). CDR3 sequence reads: CASSFYQYV. Here the CDR3 DNA reads TGTGCCAGCAGCTTCTATCAGTACGTC.

The J gene is TRBJ2-1, the V gene TRBV7-9, with a weak D call TRBD1 (5 bases). The CDR3 length is 14 residues. Germline V gene lookup returns CDR1 SEHNR and CDR2 FQNEAQ (reference sequence). V was clipped by 11 bases and J by 12 bases, with 26 bases between them. The CDR3 sequence is CAAEEGQGLGWQFF. The DNA for the CDR3 is TGTGCCGCTGAAGAAGGTCAGGGCCTGGGGTGGCAGTTCTTC.

This clone appeared a single time. J is TRBJ1-4 and V is TRBV2; D remains ambiguous. Germline CDR1 reads SNHLY; CDR2 reads FYNNEI. The CDR3 consists of 12 residues. V gave up 2 bases and J gave up 14 bases, with 12 bases separating them. CDR3: CASSESHIQLFF. In DNA, the CDR3 is TGTGCCAGCAGTGAATCCCACATACAGCTGTTTTTT. The full variable domain, rest sourced from reference TRBV2 and TRBJ1-4, is EPEVTQTPSHQVTQMGQEVILRCVPISNHLYFYWYRQILGQKVEFLVSFYNNEISEKSEIFDDQFSVERPDGSNFTLKIRSTKLEDSAMYFCASSESHIQLFFGSGTQLSVL.

The chain recombines TRBV7-3 with TRBJ2-3; TRBD2 matches 7 bases. The CDR3 has 15 amino acids. V trimming: 6 bases; J trimming: 1 base; junction bases outside the gene matches: 7. CDR1 and CDR2 (germline): SGHTA, FQGTGA. The CDR3 region has the DNA TGTGCCAGCAGTAGGGCGGGAGAGGGCACAGATACGCAGTATTTT. This sequence encodes CASSRAGEGTDTQYF. Drawing the rest from reference TRBV7-3 and TRBJ2-3, the complete variable domain is GAGVSQTPSNKVTEKGKYVELRCDPISGHTALYWYRQSLGQGPEFLIYFQGTGAADDSGLPNDRFFAVRPEGSVSTLKIQRTERGDSAVYLCASSRAGEGTDTQYFGPGTRLTVL.

V gene TRBV29-1 combines with J gene TRBJ2-5; 7 positions agree with TRBD1. This CDR3 spans 15 amino acids. CDR1 and CDR2 from the germline V gene are SQVTM and ANQGSEA. Germline trimming cut 7 bases from V and 5 bases from J; bases unmatched to any gene: 16. As DNA, the CDR3 is TGCAGCGGGGCGACAGGGCTCGCCACAATGGAGACCCAGTACTTC. It codes for CSGATGLATMETQYF.

The chain recombines TRBV6-5 with TRBJ2-3; D is possibly TRBD1 (5 bases). V lost 4 bases and J 2 bases, leaving 10 bases between the germline ends. CDR1 and CDR2 from the germline V gene are MNHEY and SVGAGI. The CDR3 totals 14 residues. CDR3 sequence: CASSLGQYTDTQYF. The CDR3, as DNA: TGTGCCAGCAGTTTGGGGCAGTACACAGATACGCAGTATTTT.

This chain connects TRBV29-1 to TRBJ1-2; 10 positions match TRBD1. CDR1 is SQVTM and CDR2 is ANQGSEA in the germline V gene. The CDR3 extends over 14 amino acids. V dropped 7 bases and J dropped 7; count of bases not matched to a gene: 12. Written as DNA, the CDR3 is TGCAGCGCCAAGAGCCAGACAGGGGGCATTGGCTACACCTTC. Translating gives CSAKSQTGGIGYTF.

This sequence joins TRBV7-2 and TRBJ2-3; 10 bases match TRBD1. V shed 6 bases and J 10 bases; nucleotides not matched to a gene: 13. Germline V gene lookup returns CDR1 SGHTA and CDR2 FQGNSA. The CDR3 runs 15 residues. CDR3 amino acids: CASSLGTGDLSPQYF. The CDR3 bases are TGTGCCAGCAGTCTCGGGACAGGGGACCTTTCGCCGCAGTATTTT.

The rearrangement links TRBV6-6 to TRBJ2-3, with 10 bases identical to TRBD1. Germline loops: CDR1 MNHNY, CDR2 SVGAGI (reference sequence). The CDR3 is 16 residues long. Trimming removed 4 bases from V and 1 base from J; junction bases left unmatched: 5. In DNA, the CDR3 is TGTGCCAGCAGTTCAGACAGGGGGCTTGGCACAGATACGCAGTATTTT. Encoded protein: CASSSDRGLGTDTQYF.

The V and J genes are TRBV14 and TRBJ2-1, with 7 bases matching TRBD2. Germline CDR1 is SGHDN and CDR2 is FVKESK. The junction had 6 bases not matched to a gene; V was cut back by 2 bases and J by 5 bases. The length of the CDR3 is 15 residues. In DNA, the CDR3 is TGTGCCAGCAGCCAATGGCCACGGGGGGACAATGAGCAGTTCTTC. The encoded protein is CASSQWPRGDNEQFF.

The chain is built from TRBV6-1 and TRBJ2-7; a possible D gene is TRBD2 (5 bases). Germline loops: CDR1 MNHNS, CDR2 SASEGT. The V end lost 4 bases, the J end lost 0 bases, and 10 bases lay between the germline ends. This CDR3 has 14 amino acids. The DNA for the CDR3 is TGTGCCAGCAGTGTGGGCAGCGGCTCCTACGAGCAGTACGTC. Protein sequence: CASSVGSGSYEQYV.

The J gene is TRBJ2-6, the V gene TRBV27; the match to TRBD2 covers 13 bases. This CDR3 is built from 20 residues. V lost 5 bases and J lost 1; bases outside the gene matches: 11. The germline gives CDR1 MNHEY, CDR2 SMNVEV (reference sequence). The CDR3, as DNA: TGTGCCAGCAGTCTTCAGACTAGCGGGAGGATCCTTTCTGGGGCCAACGTCCTGACTTTC. Protein: CASSLQTSGRILSGANVLTF.

This clone came up many times. The rearrangement links TRBV30 to TRBJ2-3; no definite D call. The length of the CDR3 is 14 residues. V was trimmed by 2 bases and J by 9 bases, leaving 18 bases between them. Looked up from germline, CDR1 is GTSNPN and CDR2 is SVGIG (reference sequence). The CDR3 bases are TGTGCCTGGAGTCCCGCTGATCTGGTAGGCACGCAGTATTTT. It translates to CAWSPADLVGTQYF.

This clone came up a few times. The V call is TRBV18, the J call TRBJ1-6; 7 bases align to TRBD1. Germline trimming cut 5 bases from V and 7 bases from J; bases unmatched to any gene: 5. The CDR3 is 14 residues long. Germline CDR1 is KGHSH and CDR2 is LQKENI. This CDR3 reads CASSEQGWNSPLHF. The CDR3 DNA reads as TGTGCCAGCTCAGAACAGGGGTGGAATTCACCCCTCCACTTT.